A selection of T cell receptor beta chains follows, all from one sample in a study of CD8 T cells in ankylosing spondylitis. Each CDR3 protein gets one entry after TCRdb re-called the 5' RACE reads with MiXCR. Seen here are around 770,000 distinct CDR3 sequences, around 17% observed once, and the top ten hold over 15%. Material for sequencing was blood, either unsorted or a sorted T cell fraction (not recorded which). These receptor sequences come from a male donor with ankylosing spondylitis. The CDR3 runs from the conserved cysteine through the conserved F or W. D genes are given only for firm matches. Expanded clones are given a class, and other clones once, few, many or no size at all.

TGTGCCAGCAGTTTTGGCGACCGTAGCGGGAGGGCCGGGACCCAGTACTTC	CASSFGDRSGRAGTQYF	TRBV28	NA	TRBJ2-5	TRBD2
TGTGCCAGCAGCTCATGGGAGACTAGCGGGAGGGCCAATGAGCAGTTCTTC	CASSSWETSGRANEQFF	TRBV7-9	NA	TRBJ2-1	TRBD2
TGTGCCAGCCACACGCAAGGCCCGTATAATTCACCCCTCCACTTT	CASHTQGPYNSPLHF	TRBV6-2/TRBV6-3	few	TRBJ1-6	NA
TGCAGCGTCCTGGGACAGGGGGCAAGATCTAACTATGGCTACACCTTC	CSVLGQGARSNYGYTF	TRBV29-1	NA	TRBJ1-2	TRBD1
TGTGCCAGCAGCTTAGTTACAGCTAACTGGAATGAGCAGTTCTTC	CASSLVTANWNEQFF	TRBV7-9	NA	TRBJ2-1	NA
TGTGCCAGCAGCTTGGGACAAGAGGAAAAACTGTTTTTT	CASSLGQEEKLFF	TRBV12-3/TRBV12-4	NA	TRBJ1-4	NA
TGCGCCAGCAGTGCCGACAGAGACTATGGCTACACCTTC	CASSADRDYGYTF	TRBV10-1	NA	TRBJ1-2	NA
TGTGCCAGCAGTTTCCCCGGGACTAGCGGGGGAAGCTCCTACAATGAGCAGTTCTTC	CASSFPGTSGGSSYNEQFF	TRBV28	many	TRBJ2-1	TRBD2
TGTGCCAGCAGTTTAAGGGCCGATTTACCGACAGGGGTCAGCACAGATACGCAGTATTTT	CASSLRADLPTGVSTDTQYF	TRBV12-3/TRBV12-4	NA	TRBJ2-3	TRBD1
TGTGCCAGCAGCTTAGATCCCCCACTTGAGGGACAGAACACTGAAGCTTTCTTT	CASSLDPPLEGQNTEAFF	TRBV11-2	NA	TRBJ1-1	NA
TGTGCCAGCAGCCAAGATCGTGTAGGAACAGGGGTATCTGAGCAGTACTTC	CASSQDRVGTGVSEQYF	TRBV3-1	NA	TRBJ2-7	TRBD1
TGTGCCAGCAGCCAGAGGGGGCGGGCAGAAGGGTTTAGCAATCAGCCCCAGCATTTT	CASSQRGRAEGFSNQPQHF	TRBV11-2	NA	TRBJ1-5	TRBD1
TGTGCCAGCTGTGACAGGGGGCGCAAAGAGACCCAGTACTTC	CASCDRGRKETQYF	TRBV27	NA	TRBJ2-5	TRBD1
TGTGCCAGCAGCTTAGCACGGTTCGGGGAGCTGTTTTTT	CASSLARFGELFF	TRBV7-9	few	TRBJ2-2	NA